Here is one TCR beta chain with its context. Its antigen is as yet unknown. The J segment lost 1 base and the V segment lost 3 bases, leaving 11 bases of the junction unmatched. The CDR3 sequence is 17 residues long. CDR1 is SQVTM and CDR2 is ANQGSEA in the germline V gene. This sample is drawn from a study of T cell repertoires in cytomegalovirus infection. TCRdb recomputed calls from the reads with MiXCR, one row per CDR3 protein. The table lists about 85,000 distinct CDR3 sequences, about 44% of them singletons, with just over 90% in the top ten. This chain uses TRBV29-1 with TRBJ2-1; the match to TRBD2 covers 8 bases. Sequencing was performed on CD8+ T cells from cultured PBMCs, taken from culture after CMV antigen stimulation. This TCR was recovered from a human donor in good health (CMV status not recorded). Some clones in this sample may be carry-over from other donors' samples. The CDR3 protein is CSVDWAGAGVSYNEQFF. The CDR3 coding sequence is TGCAGCGTTGACTGGGCCGGAGCGGGAGTGTCCTACAATGAGCAGTTCTTC.